This T cell receptor beta chain was captured by sequencing in a study of cytomegalovirus exposure and HLA in healthy donors. As for the study in general: Tens of millions of unique TCR sequences came from HLA-typed donors in an early release.

Vbeta (60) and Jbeta (13) primers were used in the PCR. Sequenced by immunoSEQ multiplex PCR; TCRdb stores in-frame clones only, minus some. The table shows approximately 190,000 clones, with 75% to 90% occurring only once. This clone was seen just once. Its antigen is not identified. The study, taken as a whole, reports: While the bulk of TCR sequences proved rare, some public TCRs turned up in many donors. In an earlier analysis, about 87% or about 30%: the productive usage of most TCR beta V segments.

This TCR derives from a man in his forties in good health and CMV-seropositive. Input material: PBMCs.

CDR3 in DNA: TGCGCCAGCAGCCAAGAGGGGGGTCAGCCCCAGCATTTT. Amino acid sequence: CASSQEGGQPQHF. The chain links TRBV4-3 to TRBJ1-5, with D possibly TRBD1 on 5 matching bases. CDR3 size: 13 residues. V gave up 0 bases and J gave up 6 bases, with 6 bases separating them. Looked up from germline, CDR1 is LGHNA and CDR2 is YSLEER.